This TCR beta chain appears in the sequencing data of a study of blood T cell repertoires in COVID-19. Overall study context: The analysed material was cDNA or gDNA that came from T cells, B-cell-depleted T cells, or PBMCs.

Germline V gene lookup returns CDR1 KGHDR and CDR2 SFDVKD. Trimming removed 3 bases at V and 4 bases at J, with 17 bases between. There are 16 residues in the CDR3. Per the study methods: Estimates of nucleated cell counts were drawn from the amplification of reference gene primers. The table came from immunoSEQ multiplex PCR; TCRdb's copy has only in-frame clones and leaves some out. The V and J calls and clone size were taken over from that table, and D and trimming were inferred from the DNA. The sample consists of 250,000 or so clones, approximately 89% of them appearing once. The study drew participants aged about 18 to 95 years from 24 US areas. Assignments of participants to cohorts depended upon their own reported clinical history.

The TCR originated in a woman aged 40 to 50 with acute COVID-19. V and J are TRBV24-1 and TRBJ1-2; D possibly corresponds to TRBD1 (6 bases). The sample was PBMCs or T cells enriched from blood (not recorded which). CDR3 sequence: CATSDAGTPETYGYTF. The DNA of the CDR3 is TGTGCCACCAGTGATGCCGGGACACCAGAAACCTATGGCTACACCTTC.